This T cell receptor beta chain was sequenced during a study of OX40 agonist ivuxolimab in advanced cancers. Describing the broader study: Ivuxolimab was a fully human IgG2 agonistic monoclonal antibody targeting the costimulatory receptor OX40 (CD134). Intravenous ivuxolimab was administered to patients every 2 weeks at six dose levels: 0.01, 0.1, 0.3, 1.5, 3 and 10 mg/kg. Of the roughly 51 dose-escalation patients, hepatocellular carcinoma was present in about 19, melanoma in roughly 15, renal cell carcinoma in 9 and head and neck cancer in 9. In the dose-escalation cohort, roughly four fifths of patients were male, and the mean age was approximately 60 years, with a range of about 23 to 85. Patients were allowed to have had prior anti-PD-1, anti-PD-L1 or anti-CTLA-4 therapy, and around 40% of the dose-escalation patients had previously received checkpoint inhibitors. Partial responses occurred in three dose-escalation patients, of whom one had hepatocellular carcinoma and two had cutaneous melanoma. Peripheral TCRbeta sequencing aimed to test whether ivuxolimab altered TCR sequence diversity and caused clonal T-cell expansion. The monotherapy dose-escalation portion (N ≈ 50 patients) of the phase I ivuxolimab trial is reported in the paper.

From the germline V gene (reference sequence), CDR1 is LNHDA and CDR2 is SQIVND. The CDR3, cysteine through phenylalanine, is 16 amino acids long. This entry keeps only the CDR3 DNA: 48 bases, framed from base 1. The junction shows trimming of 3 bases on V and 5 bases on J, and the gene matches do not reach 5 bases of it. Study-level results and caveats: In the 0.1-3.0 mg/kg groups, partial responders had among the lowest normalized peripheral clonal expansion, particularly in CD8+ T cells. Low levels of normalized T-cell clonal expansion were also seen in some patients who did not respond. At doses of 0.1 to 3.0 mg/kg, clonal expansion of both CD4+ and CD8+ blood T cells was observed from baseline to week 6. After ivuxolimab, more expanded clones were found on average in CD8+ T cells than in CD4+ T cells. The antigen specificity of the peripheral T cells that underwent clonal expansion was not determined.

For sequencing of the TCRbeta CDR3 region, genomic DNA was extracted from the sorted cells. The immunoSEQ Assay was used for sequencing of TCRbeta CDR3 regions. The table was pulled from immuneACCESS by TCRdb, which kept in-frame rearrangements only. Such tables lose some clones; where checked, under half of the loss comes from unresolved V genes, and the rest has no known cause. For this sample there are under 20,000 clones; 80% to 90% appear just once. Around 3.1% of the sample comes from the top ten. For this clone: Its binding antigen is unknown. Per-nucleotide qualities are absent, and no much larger clonotype sits a single base away.

Patients with a history of autoimmune disease or receiving systemic immunosuppression were excluded from the trial. Peripheral blood for TCR sequencing was collected from all dose cohorts at baseline, on cycle 4 day 1, and on cycle 7 day 1. The samples were drawn from a first-in-human, open-label, multicenter phase I dose-escalation trial of ivuxolimab. The trial enrolled adults with locally advanced or metastatic head and neck squamous cell, hepatocellular, melanoma or renal cell carcinoma. CD4+ and CD8+ T cells were sorted separately from peripheral blood before TCR sequencing. The starting material was CD4+ or CD8+ T cells sorted from blood, obtained in a trial of the OX40 agonist ivuxolimab. The chain is encoded by TRBV19 joined to TRBJ1-6, with 9 central nucleotides matching TRBD1. This TCR was recovered from an adult with an advanced solid tumor such as melanoma, head and neck, liver or kidney cancer. The CDR3 region has the sequence CASSIVQGANNSPLHF. The nucleotides read TGTGCCAGTAGTATCGTACAGGGGGCGAATAATTCACCCCTCCACTTT.